These 26 T cell receptor beta chains share one sample of origin, sequenced in a study of T cell repertoires in cytomegalovirus infection. The antigens these receptors bind are not known. A single record per CDR3 protein comes from TCRdb applying MiXCR to the reads. The table has about 920,000 distinct CDR3 sequences, around 32% seen once. The material sequenced was cultured CD8+ T cells from PBMCs, taken from culture after CMV antigen stimulation. Receptors were obtained from a human donor in good health (CMV status not recorded). Some clones in this sample may be carry-over from other donors' samples.

This clonotype has only a few counts. The chain employs TRBV28 and TRBJ2-2, with unresolved D. Germline lookup yields CDR1 MDHEN and CDR2 SYDVKM. V was cut by 6 bases and J by 0 bases, with 11 bases left in between. The CDR3 runs 15 residues. CDR3 sequence: CASSIIETNTGELFF. Written as DNA, the CDR3 is TGTGCCAGCAGCATAATTGAAACGAACACCGGGGAGCTGTTTTTT.

The chain couples TRBV6-2 or TRBV6-3 to TRBJ2-1; 16 bases fit TRBD2. The CDR3 runs to 19 residues. Germline values: CDR1 MNHEY, CDR2 SVGEGT. The junction had 14 bases not matched to a gene; V was cut back by 6 bases and J by 6 bases. The CDR3 sequence: CASSHSPGLAGGHRNEQFF. The CDR3 DNA follows: TGTGCCAGCAGCCATTCGCCGGGACTAGCGGGGGGGCATCGCAATGAGCAGTTCTTC.

J is TRBJ2-1 and V is TRBV7-9; perhaps TRBD2 as D (5 bases). Germline values: CDR1 SEHNR, CDR2 FQNEAQ (reference sequence). V lost 11 bases and J 7 bases, leaving 21 bases between the germline ends. The CDR3 is 14 residues long. The CDR3 DNA sequence: TGTGCCGGCGCTGAGGGTAAAGGTACGAATGAGCAGTTCTTC. The encoded protein is CAGAEGKGTNEQFF.

This clonotype appeared a few times. The rearrangement joins TRBV12-3 or TRBV12-4 to TRBJ1-5, with a tentative D call TRBD1 (6 bases). The V end was cut by 5 bases, the J end by 6 bases, with 11 bases between. The CDR3 covers 13 residues. The CDR3 reads CASSTGIRQPQHF. CDR3 nucleotides: TGTGCCAGCAGTACAGGGATACGTCAGCCCCAGCATTTT.

This clonotype was detected a few times. The J gene is TRBJ2-5, the V gene TRBV29-1; TRBD1 agrees at 7 bases. CDR1 is SQVTM and CDR2 is ANQGSEA in the germline V gene. CDR3 size: 12 residues. Losses at the gene ends were 4 bases for V and 3 bases for J; bases not matched to a gene: 2. The CDR3 spells CSVVDREETQYF. CDR3 coding DNA: TGCAGCGTTGTAGACAGGGAAGAGACCCAGTACTTC.

This clonotype has a handful of counts. The rearrangement links TRBV4-3 to TRBJ1-2; D unclear. V was cut by 0 bases and J by 7 bases, with 18 bases left in between. The CDR3 is 16 residues long. Germline CDR1 reads LGHNA; CDR2 reads YSLEER. The chain's CDR3 is CASSQDRSSRRGGYTF. As DNA, the CDR3 is TGCGCCAGCAGCCAAGACAGGAGCAGCCGTAGAGGTGGCTACACCTTC.

This clonotype has a handful of counts. J is TRBJ2-1 and V is TRBV24-1, with 7 bases matching TRBD1. Per germline, CDR1 KGHDR and CDR2 SFDVKD. V trimming: 9 bases; J trimming: 2 bases; junction bases outside the gene matches: 9. There are 15 residues in the CDR3. CDR3 nucleotides: TGTGCCACCCTAAAGGAAGACAGGGCCTACAATGAGCAGTTCTTC. Its translation is CATLKEDRAYNEQFF.

This clonotype was seen many times. The gene calls are TRBV19 and TRBJ2-3; perhaps TRBD2 as D (7 bases). This CDR3 has 15 residues. Germline V CDR1 and CDR2: LNHDA, SQIVND (reference sequence). V lost 10 bases and J lost 2, with 19 bases in between. The CDR3 DNA sequence: TGTGCCACCTCGAAGGGGGGGCAATACACAGATACGCAGTATTTT. Translated: CATSKGGQYTDTQYF.

In this sample, this clonotype turned up many times. The rearrangement joins TRBV12-3 or TRBV12-4 to TRBJ1-2; 9 positions match TRBD1. This CDR3 comprises 13 residues. Unmatched junction bases numbered 1, after V lost 1 base and J lost 7 bases. As DNA, the CDR3 is TGTGCCAGCAGTTTAGACAGGGGGCTTGGCTACACCTTC. Its protein is CASSLDRGLGYTF.

This chain connects TRBV19 to TRBJ1-1; D is uncertain. CDR1 and CDR2 from the germline V gene are LNHDA and SQIVND (reference sequence). V gave up 10 bases and J gave up 0 bases, with 12 bases separating them. CDR3 length: 13 amino acids. Written as DNA, the CDR3 is TGTGCCACTACTTTGGGAGTGAACACTGAAGCTTTCTTT. This codes for CATTLGVNTEAFF.

This clonotype was detected only a few times. J is TRBJ2-7 and V is TRBV18, with TRBD1 identical over 7 bases. The germline gives CDR1 KGHSH, CDR2 LQKENI. This CDR3 has 16 amino acids. V shed 3 bases and J 0 bases; nucleotides not matched to a gene: 8. The CDR3 protein is CASSPSQGQSSYEQYF. The DNA for the CDR3 is TGTGCCAGCTCACCGTCACAGGGGCAAAGCTCCTACGAGCAGTACTTC.

The rearrangement uses TRBV20-1 and TRBJ1-1; D not resolved. Germline V lookup: CDR1 DFQATT, CDR2 SNEGSKA (reference sequence). The length of the CDR3 is 10 residues. V shed 0 bases and J shed 8 bases, with 4 bases lying between them. CDR3 DNA sequence: TGCAGTGCTAGAGAGAGGGAAGCTTTCTTT. Translating gives CSAREREAFF.

This clonotype showed up many times. This rearrangement joins TRBV7-2 to TRBJ2-5; D is unclear. V was shortened by 5 bases and J by 4 bases, with 5 bases between the two germline ends. This CDR3 is built from 11 residues. Germline V gives CDR1 SGHTA, CDR2 FQGNSA. CDR3 sequence reads: CASSVTETQYF. CDR3 DNA sequence: TGTGCCAGCAGCGTGACAGAGACCCAGTACTTC.

This clonotype was detected only once. The rearrangement uses TRBV2 and TRBJ1-5; D is perhaps TRBD1 (5 bases). The V end was cut by 1 base, the J end by 5 bases, with 24 bases between. Per the germline V gene, CDR1 is SNHLY and CDR2 is FYNNEI. There are 19 residues in the CDR3. The DNA for the CDR3 is TGTGCCAGCAGTGAAGTTCGGGCGTCCCGAAACAGGCAAGATCAGCCCCAGCATTTT. This encodes CASSEVRASRNRQDQPQHF.

The V and J genes are TRBV10-2 and TRBJ1-5; D call uncertain. The CDR3 spans 14 residues. CDR1 is WSHSY and CDR2 is SAAADI in the germline V gene. V lost 2 bases, J lost 5 bases, and 10 bases lay in between. CDR3: CASSEGSRHQPQHF. The DNA of the CDR3 is TGCGCCAGCAGTGAGGGCAGTAGACATCAGCCCCAGCATTTT.

This clonotype was picked up a small number of times. The CDR3 here is CASSSKGTYFAEAFF. In DNA, the CDR3 is TGTGCCAGCAGCTCCAAGGGGACGTATTTCGCTGAAGCTTTCTTT. V gene TRBV7-2 combines with J gene TRBJ1-1; TRBD1 might be the D (5 bases). Trimming left V 4 bases short and J 6 bases short, with 18 bases between. This CDR3 has 15 amino acids. Germline V gene data show CDR1 as SGHTA and CDR2 as FQGNSA.

V usage is TRBV19 and J usage is TRBJ2-7; D might be TRBD1 (5 bases). With 3 bases removed from V and 5 bases from J, the gap between germline ends came to 14 bases. CDR3 length: 14 residues. Germline V gene sequence: CDR1 LNHDA, CDR2 SQIVND (reference sequence). The CDR3 sequence: CASSMPGRVHEQYV. DNA of the CDR3: TGTGCCAGTAGTATGCCTGGCAGGGTCCACGAGCAGTACGTC.

This chain joins TRBV27 and TRBJ2-5, with 7 bases fitting TRBD1. The germline V gene has CDR1 MNHEY and CDR2 SMNVEV (reference sequence). J lost 3 bases, V lost 7 bases, and 8 bases had no gene match. The CDR3 covers 14 residues. DNA for the CDR3: TGTGCCAGCACCCCGACAGGGATGGAAGAGACCCAGTACTTC. This sequence encodes CASTPTGMEETQYF.

The chain uses TRBV24-1 and TRBJ2-3, with D tentatively TRBD1 (6 bases). Germline V CDR1 and CDR2: KGHDR, SFDVKD. V was cut by 4 bases and J by 3 bases, with 10 bases left in between. CDR3 size: 14 residues. CDR3 coding DNA: TGTGCCACCAGTGACTATGGGACAACAGATACGCAGTATTTT. It is translated as CATSDYGTTDTQYF.

This clonotype appeared a few times. J is TRBJ2-1 and V is TRBV7-2; D is perhaps TRBD1 (5 bases). Trimming left V 3 bases short and J 4 bases short, with 10 bases between. Germline CDR1 is SGHTA and CDR2 is FQGNSA. This CDR3 has 14 residues. The CDR3: CASSFGHLYNEQFF. CDR3 nucleotide sequence: TGTGCCAGCAGCTTCGGACACCTATACAATGAGCAGTTCTTC.

V usage is TRBV2 and J usage is TRBJ2-1; 14 bases map to TRBD2. V was pared by 0 bases and J by 0 bases, with 7 bases of the junction left unmatched. Germline-derived CDR1 and CDR2 are SNHLY and FYNNEI. This CDR3 comprises 20 residues. In DNA, the CDR3 is TGTGCCAGCAGTGAAGCGGGACTAGCGGGGGATTCCCCCTCCTACAATGAGCAGTTCTTC. Translated: CASSEAGLAGDSPSYNEQFF.

This chain connects TRBV27 to TRBJ1-6; D is unresolved. The CDR3 sequence is 14 residues long. Germline V lookup: CDR1 MNHEY, CDR2 SMNVEV (reference sequence). The V gene lost 3 bases and the J gene lost 4 bases, with 7 bases spanning the gap. The CDR3 loop is CASSLVGYNSPLHF. Here the CDR3 DNA reads TGTGCCAGCAGTTTGGTGGGGTATAATTCACCCCTCCACTTT.

This clonotype was picked up a small number of times. This sequence joins TRBV6-1 and TRBJ2-4; 9 bases are shared with TRBD1. This CDR3 has 16 residues. The V gene end was trimmed by 5 bases and the J gene end by 6 bases; junction bases not matched to a gene: 11. CDR1 is MNHNS and CDR2 is SASEGT in the germline V gene. CDR3 nucleotides: TGTGCCAGCAGTTCCCTCTGGGACAGGGAAAGAAACATTCAGTACTTC. Amino acids: CASSSLWDRERNIQYF.

The J gene is TRBJ2-3, the V gene TRBV14, with D possibly being TRBD1 or TRBD2 (5 bases each). Trimming took off 2 bases at V and 1 base at J, with 16 bases between the two ends. CDR1 is SGHDN and CDR2 is FVKESK in the germline V gene. The CDR3 runs to 17 residues. The CDR3 loop reads CASSQFPPGPGTDTQYF. CDR3 DNA sequence: TGTGCCAGCAGCCAATTCCCTCCGGGACCCGGCACAGATACGCAGTATTTT.

The chain couples TRBV20-1 to TRBJ2-1; TRBD2 is a possible D gene (6 bases). This CDR3 contains 16 residues. V lost 0 bases and J lost 9, with 21 bases in between. CDR1 and CDR2 (germline): DFQATT, SNEGSKA (reference sequence). CDR3: CSARDQVGLRNPEQFF. For the CDR3, the DNA is TGCAGTGCTAGAGATCAGGTTGGACTACGGAACCCTGAGCAGTTCTTC.

This clonotype was recorded a few times. The V gene is TRBV15, the J gene TRBJ1-1; D gene uncertain. CDR1 is LNHNV, CDR2 YYDKDF, per germline (reference sequence). This CDR3 spans 15 amino acids. V was clipped by 3 bases and J by 1 base, with 12 bases between them. The CDR3 DNA is TGTGCCACCAGCAGTCATTTGTCGGGGAACACTGAAGCTTTCTTT. Translation gives CATSSHLSGNTEAFF. The full variable domain, in which reference TRBV15 and TRBJ1-1 provide the parts outside the CDR3, is DAMVIQNPRYQVTQFGKPVTLSCSQTLNHNVMYWYQQKSSQAPKLLFHYYDKDFNNEADTPDNFQSRRPNTSFCFLDIRSPGLGDTAMYLCATSSHLSGNTEAFFGQGTRLTVV.